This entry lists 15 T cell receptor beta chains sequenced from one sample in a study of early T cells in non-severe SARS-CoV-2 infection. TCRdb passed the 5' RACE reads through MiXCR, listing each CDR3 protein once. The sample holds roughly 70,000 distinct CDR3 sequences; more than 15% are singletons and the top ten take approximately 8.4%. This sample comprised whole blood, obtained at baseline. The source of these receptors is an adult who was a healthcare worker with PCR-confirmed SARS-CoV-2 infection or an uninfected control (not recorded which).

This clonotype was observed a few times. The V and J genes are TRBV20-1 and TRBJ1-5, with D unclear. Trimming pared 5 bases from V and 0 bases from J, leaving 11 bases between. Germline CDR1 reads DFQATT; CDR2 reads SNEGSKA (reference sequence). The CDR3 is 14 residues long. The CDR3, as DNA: TGCAGTGCTCCGGACGGCAATAGCAATCAGCCCCAGCATTTT. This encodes CSAPDGNSNQPQHF.

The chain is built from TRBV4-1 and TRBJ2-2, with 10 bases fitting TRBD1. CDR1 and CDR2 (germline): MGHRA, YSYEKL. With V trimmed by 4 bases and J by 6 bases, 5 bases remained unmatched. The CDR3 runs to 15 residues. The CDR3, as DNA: TGCGCCAGCAGCCTCACCGGGACAGGGGCCGGGGAGCTGTTTTTT. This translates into CASSLTGTGAGELFF.

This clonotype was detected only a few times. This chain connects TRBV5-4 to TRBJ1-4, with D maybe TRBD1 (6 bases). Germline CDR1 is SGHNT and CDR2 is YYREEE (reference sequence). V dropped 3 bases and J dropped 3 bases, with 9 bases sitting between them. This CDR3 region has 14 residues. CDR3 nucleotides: TGTGCCAGCAGCTCGCAGGGGCCTAATGAAAAACTGTTTTTT. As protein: CASSSQGPNEKLFF.

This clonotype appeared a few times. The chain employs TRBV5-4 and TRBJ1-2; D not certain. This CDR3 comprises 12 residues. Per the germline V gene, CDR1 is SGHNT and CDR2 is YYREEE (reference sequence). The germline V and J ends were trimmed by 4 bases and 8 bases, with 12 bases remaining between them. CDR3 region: CASSIPVGGYTF. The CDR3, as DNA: TGTGCCAGCAGCATCCCGGTAGGGGGCTACACCTTC. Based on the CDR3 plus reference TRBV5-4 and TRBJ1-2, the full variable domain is ETGVTQSPTHLIKTRGQQVTLRCSSQSGHNTVSWYQQALGQGPQFIFQYYREEENGRGNFPPRFSGLQFPNYSSELNVNALELDDSALYLCASSIPVGGYTFGSGTRLTVV.

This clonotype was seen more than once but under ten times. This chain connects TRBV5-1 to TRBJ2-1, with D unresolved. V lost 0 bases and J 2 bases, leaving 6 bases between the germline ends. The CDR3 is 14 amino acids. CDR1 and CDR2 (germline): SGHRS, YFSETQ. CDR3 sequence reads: CASSLGTAYNEQFF. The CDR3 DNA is TGCGCCAGCAGCTTGGGCACCGCCTACAATGAGCAGTTCTTC.

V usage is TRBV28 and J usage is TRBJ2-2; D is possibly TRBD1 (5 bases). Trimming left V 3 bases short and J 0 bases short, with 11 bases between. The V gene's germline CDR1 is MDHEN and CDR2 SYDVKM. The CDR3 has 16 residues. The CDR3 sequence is CASSFLGAANTGELFF. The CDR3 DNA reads TGTGCCAGCAGTTTTCTTGGGGCGGCGAACACCGGGGAGCTGTTTTTT.

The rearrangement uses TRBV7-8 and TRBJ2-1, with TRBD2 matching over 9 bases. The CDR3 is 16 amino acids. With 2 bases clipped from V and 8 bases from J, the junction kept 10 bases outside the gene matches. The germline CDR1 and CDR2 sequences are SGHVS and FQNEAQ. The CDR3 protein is CASSLFSSGIEDEQFF. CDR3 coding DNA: TGTGCCAGCAGCTTATTTTCTAGCGGGATTGAGGATGAGCAGTTCTTC.

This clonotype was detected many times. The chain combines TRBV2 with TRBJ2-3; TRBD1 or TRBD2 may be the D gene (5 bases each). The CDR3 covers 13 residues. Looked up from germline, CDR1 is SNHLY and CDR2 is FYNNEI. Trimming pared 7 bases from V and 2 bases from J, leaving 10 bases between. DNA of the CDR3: TGTGCCAGCAACCGGGACGCCACAGATACGCAGTATTTT. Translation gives CASNRDATDTQYF.

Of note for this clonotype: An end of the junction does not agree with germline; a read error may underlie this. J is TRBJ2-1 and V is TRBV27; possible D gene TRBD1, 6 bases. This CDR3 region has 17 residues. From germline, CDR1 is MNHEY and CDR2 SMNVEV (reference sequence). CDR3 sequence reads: CASSLFPLRSGDNKQFF. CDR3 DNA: TGTGCCAGCAGTTTATTTCCCCTCAGGTCAGGGGACAATAAGCAGTTCTTC.

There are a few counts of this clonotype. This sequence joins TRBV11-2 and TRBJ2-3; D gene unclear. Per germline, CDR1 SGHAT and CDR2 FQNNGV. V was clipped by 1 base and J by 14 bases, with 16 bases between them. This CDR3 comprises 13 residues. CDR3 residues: CASSLAGPPKPYF. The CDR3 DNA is TGTGCCAGCAGCTTAGCCGGGCCGCCAAAGCCGTATTTT.

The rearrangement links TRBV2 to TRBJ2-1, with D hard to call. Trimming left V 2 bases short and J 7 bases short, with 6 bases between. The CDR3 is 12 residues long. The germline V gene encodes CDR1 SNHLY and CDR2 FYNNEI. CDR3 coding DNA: TGTGCCAGCAGTGAACTGCGTAATGAGCAGTTCTTC. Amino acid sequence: CASSELRNEQFF.

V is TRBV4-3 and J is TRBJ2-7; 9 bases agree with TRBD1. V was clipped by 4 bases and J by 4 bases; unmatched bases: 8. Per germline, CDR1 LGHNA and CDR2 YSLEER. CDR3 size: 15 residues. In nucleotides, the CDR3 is TGCGCCAGCAGCCGTTCGGTGGGACAGGGTTACGAGCAGTACTTC. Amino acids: CASSRSVGQGYEQYF.

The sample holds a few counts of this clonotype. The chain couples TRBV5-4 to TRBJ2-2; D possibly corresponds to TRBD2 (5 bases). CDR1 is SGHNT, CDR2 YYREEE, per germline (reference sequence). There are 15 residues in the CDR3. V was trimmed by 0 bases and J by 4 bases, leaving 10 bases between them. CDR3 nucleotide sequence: TGTGCCAGCAGCTTGGCACTAGTGGGCACCGGGGAGCTGTTTTTT. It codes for CASSLALVGTGELFF.

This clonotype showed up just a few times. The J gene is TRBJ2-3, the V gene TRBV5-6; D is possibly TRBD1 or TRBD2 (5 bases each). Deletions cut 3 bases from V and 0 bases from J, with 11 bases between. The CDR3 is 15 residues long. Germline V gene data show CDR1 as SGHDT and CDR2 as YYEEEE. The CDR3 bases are TGTGCCAGCAGCTCCGGGACGGGGAGCACAGATACGCAGTATTTT. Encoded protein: CASSSGTGSTDTQYF. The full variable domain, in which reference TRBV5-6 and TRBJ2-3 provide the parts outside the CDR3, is DAGVTQSPTHLIKTRGQQVTLRCSPKSGHDTVSWYQQALGQGPQFIFQYYEEEERQRGNFPDRFSGHQFPNYSSELNVNALLLGDSALYLCASSSGTGSTDTQYFGPGTRLTVL.

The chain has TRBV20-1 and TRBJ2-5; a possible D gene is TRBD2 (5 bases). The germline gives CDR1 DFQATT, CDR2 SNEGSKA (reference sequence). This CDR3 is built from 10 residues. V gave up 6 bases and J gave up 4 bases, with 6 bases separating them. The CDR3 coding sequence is TGCAGTGCGGGGAGAGAGACCCAGTACTTC. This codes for CSAGRETQYF.